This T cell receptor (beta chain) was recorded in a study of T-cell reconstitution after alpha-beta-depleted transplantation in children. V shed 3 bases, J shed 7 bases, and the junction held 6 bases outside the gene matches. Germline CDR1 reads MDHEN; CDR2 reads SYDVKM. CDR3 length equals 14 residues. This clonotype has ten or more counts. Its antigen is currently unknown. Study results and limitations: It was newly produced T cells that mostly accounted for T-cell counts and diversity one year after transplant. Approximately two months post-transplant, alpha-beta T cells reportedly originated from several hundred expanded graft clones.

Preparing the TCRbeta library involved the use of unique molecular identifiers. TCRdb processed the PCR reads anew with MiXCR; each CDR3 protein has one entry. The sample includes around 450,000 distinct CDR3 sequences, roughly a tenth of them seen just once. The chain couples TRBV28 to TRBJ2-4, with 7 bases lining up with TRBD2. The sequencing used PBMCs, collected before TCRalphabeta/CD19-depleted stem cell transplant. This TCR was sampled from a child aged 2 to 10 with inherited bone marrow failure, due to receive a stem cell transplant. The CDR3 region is CASSLPGLGNIQYF. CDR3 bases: TGTGCCAGCAGTTTGCCAGGACTAGGCAACATTCAGTACTTC.